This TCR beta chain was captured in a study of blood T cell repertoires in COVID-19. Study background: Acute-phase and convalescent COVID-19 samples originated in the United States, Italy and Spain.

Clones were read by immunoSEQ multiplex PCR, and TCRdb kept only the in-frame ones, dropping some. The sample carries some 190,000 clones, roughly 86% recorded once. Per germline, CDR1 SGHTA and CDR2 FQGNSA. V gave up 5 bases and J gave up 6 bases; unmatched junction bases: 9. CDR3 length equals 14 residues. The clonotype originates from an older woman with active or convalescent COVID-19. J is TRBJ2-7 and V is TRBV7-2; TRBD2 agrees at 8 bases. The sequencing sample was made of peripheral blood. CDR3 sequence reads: CASSQRGSAREQYF. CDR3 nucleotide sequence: TGTGCCAGCAGCCAGCGGGGGTCGGCTCGCGAGCAGTACTTC.